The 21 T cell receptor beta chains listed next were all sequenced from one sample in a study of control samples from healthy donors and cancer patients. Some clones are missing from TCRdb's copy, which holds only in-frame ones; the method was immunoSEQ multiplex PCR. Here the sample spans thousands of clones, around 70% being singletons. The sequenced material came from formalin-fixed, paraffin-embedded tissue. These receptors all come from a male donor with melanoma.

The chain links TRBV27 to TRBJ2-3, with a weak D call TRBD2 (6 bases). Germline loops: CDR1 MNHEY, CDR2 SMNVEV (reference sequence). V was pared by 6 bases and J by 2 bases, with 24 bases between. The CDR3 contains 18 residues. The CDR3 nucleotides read TGTGCCAGCAGACATAAAGGGACTTCCCCCCGAGTCACAGATACGCAGTATTTT. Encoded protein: CASRHKGTSPRVTDTQYF.

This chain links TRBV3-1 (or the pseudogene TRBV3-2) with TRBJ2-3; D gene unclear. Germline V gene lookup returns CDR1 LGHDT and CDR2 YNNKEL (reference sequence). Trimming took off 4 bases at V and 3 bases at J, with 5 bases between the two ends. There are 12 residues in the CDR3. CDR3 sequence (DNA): TGTGCCAGCAGCCGGGCTACAGATACGCAGTATTTT. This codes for CASSRATDTQYF.

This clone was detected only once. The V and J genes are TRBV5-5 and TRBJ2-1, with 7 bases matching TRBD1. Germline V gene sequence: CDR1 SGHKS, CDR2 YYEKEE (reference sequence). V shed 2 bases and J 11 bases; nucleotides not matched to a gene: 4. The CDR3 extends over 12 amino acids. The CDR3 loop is CASSFVTGKQFF. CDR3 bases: TGTGCCAGCAGCTTTGTGACAGGGAAGCAGTTCTTC.

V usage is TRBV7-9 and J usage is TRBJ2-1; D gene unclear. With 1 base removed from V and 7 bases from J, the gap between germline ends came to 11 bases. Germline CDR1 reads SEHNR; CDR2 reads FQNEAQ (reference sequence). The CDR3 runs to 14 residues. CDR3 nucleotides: TGTGCCAGCAGCTTAGTTCCGATAGTAAATGAGCAGTTCTTC. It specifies CASSLVPIVNEQFF.

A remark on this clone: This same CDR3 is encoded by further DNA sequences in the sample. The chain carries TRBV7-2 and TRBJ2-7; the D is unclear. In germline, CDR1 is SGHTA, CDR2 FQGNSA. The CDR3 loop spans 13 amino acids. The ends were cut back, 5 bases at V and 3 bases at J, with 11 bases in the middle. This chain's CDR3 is CASSLRNFYEQYF. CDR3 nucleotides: TGTGCCAGCAGCCTTAGGAACTTCTACGAGCAGTACTTC.

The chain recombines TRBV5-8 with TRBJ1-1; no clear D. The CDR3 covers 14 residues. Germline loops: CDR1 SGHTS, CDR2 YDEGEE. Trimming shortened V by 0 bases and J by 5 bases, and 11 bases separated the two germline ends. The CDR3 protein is CASSLGLYRTEAFF. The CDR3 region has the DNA TGTGCCAGCAGCTTGGGACTATACCGTACTGAAGCTTTCTTT.

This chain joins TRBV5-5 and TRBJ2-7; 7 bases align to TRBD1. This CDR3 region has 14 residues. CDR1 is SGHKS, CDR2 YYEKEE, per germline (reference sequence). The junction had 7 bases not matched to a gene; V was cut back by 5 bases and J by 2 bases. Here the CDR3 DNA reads TGTGCCAGCAGGCCTAGACAGGGAACCTACGAGCAGTACTTC. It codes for CASRPRQGTYEQYF.

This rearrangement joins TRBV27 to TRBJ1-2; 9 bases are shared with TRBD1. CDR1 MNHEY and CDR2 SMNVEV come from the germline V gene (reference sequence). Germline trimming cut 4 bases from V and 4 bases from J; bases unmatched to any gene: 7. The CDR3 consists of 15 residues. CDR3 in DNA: TGTGCCAGCAGTTCAAACAGGGGGCGCAGCTATGGCTACACCTTC. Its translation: CASSSNRGRSYGYTF.

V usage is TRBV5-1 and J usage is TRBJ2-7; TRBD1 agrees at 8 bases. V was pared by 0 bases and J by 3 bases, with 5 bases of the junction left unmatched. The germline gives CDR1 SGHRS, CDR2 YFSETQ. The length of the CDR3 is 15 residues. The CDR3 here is CASSLAGQGNYEQYF. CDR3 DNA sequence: TGCGCCAGCAGCTTGGCTGGACAGGGAAACTACGAGCAGTACTTC. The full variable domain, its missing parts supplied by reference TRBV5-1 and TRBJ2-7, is KAGVTQTPRYLIKTRGQQVTLSCSPISGHRSVSWYQQTPGQGLQFLFEYFSETQRNKGNFPGRFSGRQFSNSRSEMNVSTLELGDSALYLCASSLAGQGNYEQYFGPGTRLTVT.

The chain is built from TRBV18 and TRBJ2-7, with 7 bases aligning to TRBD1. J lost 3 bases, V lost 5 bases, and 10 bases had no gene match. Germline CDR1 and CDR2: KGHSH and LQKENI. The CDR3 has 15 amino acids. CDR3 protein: CASSTVTGRGYEQYF. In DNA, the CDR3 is TGTGCCAGCTCAACCGTGACAGGGAGAGGCTACGAGCAGTACTTC.

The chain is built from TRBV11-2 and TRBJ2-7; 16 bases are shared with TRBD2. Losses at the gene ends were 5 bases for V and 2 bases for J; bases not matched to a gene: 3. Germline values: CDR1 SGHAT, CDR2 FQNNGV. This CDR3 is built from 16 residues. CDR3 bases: TGTGCCAGCAGCCCCGGGACTAGCGGGAGGGCCTACGAGCAGTACTTC. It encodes CASSPGTSGRAYEQYF.

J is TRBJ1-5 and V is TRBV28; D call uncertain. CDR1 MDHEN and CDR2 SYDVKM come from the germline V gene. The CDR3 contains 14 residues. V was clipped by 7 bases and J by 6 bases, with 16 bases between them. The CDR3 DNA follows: TGTGCCAGCACCCCCCCGGCGAAATTTCAGCCCCAGCATTTT. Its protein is CASTPPAKFQPQHF.

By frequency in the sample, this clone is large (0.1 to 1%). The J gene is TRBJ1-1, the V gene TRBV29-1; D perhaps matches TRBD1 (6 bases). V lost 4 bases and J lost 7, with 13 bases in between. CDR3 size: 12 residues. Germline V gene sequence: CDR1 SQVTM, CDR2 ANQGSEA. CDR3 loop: CSVGVEGGEAFF. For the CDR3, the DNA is TGCAGCGTTGGGGTTGAGGGGGGTGAAGCTTTCTTT.

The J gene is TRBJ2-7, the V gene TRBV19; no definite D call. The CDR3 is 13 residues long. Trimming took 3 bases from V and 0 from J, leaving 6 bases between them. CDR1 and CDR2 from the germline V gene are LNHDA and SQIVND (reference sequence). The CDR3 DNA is TGTGCCAGTAGTATCCAGTCCTCCTACGAGCAGTACTTC. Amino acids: CASSIQSSYEQYF.

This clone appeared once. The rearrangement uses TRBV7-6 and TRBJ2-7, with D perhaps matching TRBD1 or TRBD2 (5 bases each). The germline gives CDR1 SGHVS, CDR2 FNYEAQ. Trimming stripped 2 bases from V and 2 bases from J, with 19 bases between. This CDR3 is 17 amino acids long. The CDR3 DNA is TGTGCCAGCAGCTTAAGGCCGCCTATGGGACGGGCCTACGAGCAGTACTTC. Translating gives CASSLRPPMGRAYEQYF.

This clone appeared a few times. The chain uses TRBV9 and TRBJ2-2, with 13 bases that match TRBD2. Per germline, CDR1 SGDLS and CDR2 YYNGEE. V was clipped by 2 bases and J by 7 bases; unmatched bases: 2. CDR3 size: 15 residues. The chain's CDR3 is CASSVRTSGGGELFF. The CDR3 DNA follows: TGTGCCAGCAGCGTTAGGACTAGCGGGGGCGGGGAGCTGTTTTTT.

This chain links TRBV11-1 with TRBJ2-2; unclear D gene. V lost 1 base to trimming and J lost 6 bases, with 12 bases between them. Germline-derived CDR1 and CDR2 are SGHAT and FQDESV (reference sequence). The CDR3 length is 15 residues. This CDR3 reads CASSLGLADSGELFF. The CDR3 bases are TGTGCCAGCAGCTTAGGACTGGCAGACTCCGGGGAGCTGTTTTTT.

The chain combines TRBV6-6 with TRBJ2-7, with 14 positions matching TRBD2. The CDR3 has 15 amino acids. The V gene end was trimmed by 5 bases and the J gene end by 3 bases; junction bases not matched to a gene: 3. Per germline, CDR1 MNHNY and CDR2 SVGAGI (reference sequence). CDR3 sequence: CASSETSGRVYEQYF. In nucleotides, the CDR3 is TGTGCCAGCAGTGAGACTAGCGGGAGGGTCTACGAGCAGTACTTC.

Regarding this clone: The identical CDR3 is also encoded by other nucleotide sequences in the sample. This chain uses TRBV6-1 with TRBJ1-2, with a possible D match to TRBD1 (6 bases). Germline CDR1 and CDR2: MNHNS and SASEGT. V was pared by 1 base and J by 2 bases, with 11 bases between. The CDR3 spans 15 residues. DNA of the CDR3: TGTGCCAGCAGTGAAGTTACGGGGGCGAACTATGGCTACACCTTC. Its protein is CASSEVTGANYGYTF.

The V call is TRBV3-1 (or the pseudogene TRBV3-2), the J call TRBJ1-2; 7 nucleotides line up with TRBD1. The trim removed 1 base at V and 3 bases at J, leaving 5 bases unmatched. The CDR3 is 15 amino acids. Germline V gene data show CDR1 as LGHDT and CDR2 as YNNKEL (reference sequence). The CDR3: CASSQGGGGDYGYTF. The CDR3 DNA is TGTGCCAGCAGCCAAGGAGGAGGGGGCGACTATGGCTACACCTTC.

DNA for the CDR3: TGTGCCACCAGTGACACTAACTATGGCTACACCTTC. Translating gives CATSDTNYGYTF. This chain uses TRBV24-1 with TRBJ1-2, with D unclear. The CDR3 runs 12 residues. Germline V lookup: CDR1 KGHDR, CDR2 SFDVKD. Trimming stripped 4 bases from V and 0 bases from J, with 2 bases between.